These 21 T cell receptor beta chains share one sample of origin, sequenced in a study of blood T cell repertoires in COVID-19 (dated by TCRdb to about 2020). Library generation was performed with the immunoSEQ multiplex PCR assay. Imported from immuneACCESS, the table was reduced by TCRdb to in-frame sequences with V and J called. These copies leave out some clones; in studies compared against another copy, an unresolved V gene accounts for under half, and the cause of the remainder is not known. Within this sample are some 110,000 clones, with 84% of them counted one time only. Over 3% of the sample belongs to the ten largest clones. Source material: PBMCs or T cells enriched from blood (not recorded which). The source is a woman in her twenties or thirties who had recovered from COVID-19.

The chain uses TRBV19 and TRBJ2-1, with unresolved D. The CDR3 runs 14 residues. V gave up 3 bases and J gave up 10 bases, with 16 bases separating them. The germline gives CDR1 LNHDA, CDR2 SQIVND (reference sequence). CDR3 in DNA: TGTGCCAGTAGTATCTATCGTGGCATCGGGGAGCAGTTCTTC. The encoded protein is CASSIYRGIGEQFF.

The chain carries TRBV15 and TRBJ2-2; 7 bases agree with TRBD1. Germline assignment: CDR1 LNHNV and CDR2 YYDKDF (reference sequence). This CDR3 spans 16 amino acids. V was clipped by 3 bases and J by 4 bases; unmatched bases: 8. The CDR3: CATSREQGPGTGELFF. In DNA, the CDR3 is TGTGCCACCAGCAGGGAACAGGGGCCGGGCACCGGGGAGCTGTTTTTT.

V is TRBV9 and J is TRBJ2-1; tentative D call: TRBD2 (6 bases). The CDR3 covers 17 residues. Germline-derived CDR1 and CDR2 are SGDLS and YYNGEE. Between the trimmed V and J ends, which lost 0 bases and 3 bases, there was a span of 16 bases. CDR3 bases: TGTGCCAGCAGCGTAGCTACAAGGAGGGGCGACTACAATGAGCAGTTCTTC. Translation: CASSVATRRGDYNEQFF.

This chain connects TRBV19 to TRBJ1-4; 8 positions agree with TRBD1. Germline V gene lookup returns CDR1 LNHDA and CDR2 SQIVND (reference sequence). The V gene end was trimmed by 8 bases and the J gene end by 7 bases; junction bases not matched to a gene: 6. The CDR3 covers 13 residues. This CDR3 reads CASQLDRVEKLFF. In nucleotides, the CDR3 is TGTGCCAGTCAATTGGACAGGGTTGAAAAACTGTTTTTT.

The chain recombines TRBV7-9 with TRBJ1-4; D may be TRBD1 (5 bases). Germline V gene sequence: CDR1 SEHNR, CDR2 FQNEAQ (reference sequence). Between the trimmed V and J ends, which lost 1 base and 8 bases, there was a span of 14 bases. CDR3 length: 15 residues. The CDR3 nucleotides read TGTGCCAGCAGCTTAGACGGGGGAGTAAAGGAAAAACTGTTTTTT. It yields the protein CASSLDGGVKEKLFF.

This clone was recorded only once. The rearrangement joins TRBV18 to TRBJ1-4; D unclear. The CDR3 sequence is 14 residues long. V lost 6 bases to trimming and J lost 6 bases, with 14 bases between them. In germline, CDR1 is KGHSH, CDR2 LQKENI. CDR3 amino acids: CASSLRERDEKLFF. The CDR3 DNA reads TGTGCCAGCTCCCTACGTGAGAGGGATGAAAAACTGTTTTTT.

This clone was detected once. The chain is built from TRBV30 and TRBJ1-6; TRBD1 might be the D (5 bases). CDR1 and CDR2 from the germline V gene are GTSNPN and SVGIG (reference sequence). CDR3 size: 15 residues. V lost 1 base and J 9 bases, leaving 16 bases between the germline ends. Here the CDR3 reads CAWSGSGGVGSPLHF. In nucleotides, the CDR3 is TGTGCCTGGAGTGGTTCGGGGGGGGTCGGTTCACCCCTCCACTTT.

This clone was seen once. The chain combines TRBV3-1 (or the pseudogene TRBV3-2) with TRBJ2-7; 8 positions agree with TRBD1. The CDR3 consists of 16 residues. Germline V gene sequence: CDR1 LGHDT, CDR2 YNNKEL (reference sequence). V was pared by 5 bases and J by 2 bases, with 11 bases of the junction left unmatched. The DNA of the CDR3 is TGTGCCAGCAGCTTTCGTACCGGGACAGGAACCTACGAGCAGTACTTC. As protein: CASSFRTGTGTYEQYF.

This clone was observed a handful of times. The chain couples TRBV5-5 to TRBJ2-2, with D perhaps TRBD1 (5 bases). The germline V and J ends were trimmed by 3 bases and 1 base, with 16 bases remaining between them. This CDR3 spans 17 amino acids. CDR1 and CDR2 from the germline V gene are SGHKS and YYEKEE (reference sequence). The CDR3 sequence: CASSSWAQGRNTGELFF. CDR3 DNA: TGTGCCAGCAGCTCGTGGGCCCAGGGTCGGAACACCGGGGAGCTGTTTTTT.

J is TRBJ2-7 and V is TRBV28; 15 positions agree with TRBD2. Germline V gene lookup returns CDR1 MDHEN and CDR2 SYDVKM. This CDR3 comprises 20 residues. The junction had 17 bases not matched to a gene; V was cut back by 4 bases and J by 4 bases. CDR3 in DNA: TGTGCCAGCAGTTCTTTTCGGACTAGCGGGAGGGTCCTCACTTGGTACGAGCAGTACTTC. It encodes CASSSFRTSGRVLTWYEQYF.

This clone has a handful of counts. The chain uses TRBV3-1 (or the pseudogene TRBV3-2) and TRBJ1-2; tentatively, D is TRBD1 (5 bases). In germline, CDR1 is LGHDT, CDR2 YNNKEL (reference sequence). This CDR3 comprises 15 residues. V lost 0 bases to trimming and J lost 4 bases, with 12 bases between them. The CDR3 DNA sequence: TGTGCCAGCAGCCAAGACAATCAGGGTGGCTATGGCTACACCTTC. Amino acids: CASSQDNQGGYGYTF.

The rearrangement links TRBV7-2 to TRBJ2-7, with D perhaps TRBD2 (5 bases). V was shortened by 4 bases and J by 3 bases, with 16 bases between the two germline ends. Germline loops: CDR1 SGHTA, CDR2 FQGNSA. The CDR3 contains 15 residues. The CDR3 protein is CASSYGLVLNYEQYF. CDR3 nucleotides: TGTGCCAGCAGCTATGGACTCGTTCTAAACTACGAGCAGTACTTC.

The rearrangement links TRBV7-2 to TRBJ2-7; 11 bases are a match to TRBD2. The junction had 5 bases not matched to a gene; V was cut back by 2 bases and J by 5 bases. Germline CDR1 and CDR2: SGHTA and FQGNSA. This CDR3 region has 15 residues. The CDR3: CASSLTSGSWDEQYF. The CDR3 nucleotides read TGTGCCAGCAGCTTAACTAGCGGGAGCTGGGACGAGCAGTACTTC.

A few counts support this clone. V usage is TRBV19 and J usage is TRBJ2-4; 8 bases are a match to TRBD1. V lost 3 bases, J lost 0 bases, and 22 bases stayed unmatched. Per germline, CDR1 LNHDA and CDR2 SQIVND (reference sequence). The CDR3 has 22 residues. CDR3: CASSIPMRTGLNLILAKNIQYF. The CDR3 bases are TGTGCCAGTAGTATCCCCATGAGGACAGGGCTAAATCTGATCCTAGCCAAAAACATTCAGTACTTC.

The chain carries TRBV5-6 and TRBJ2-2, with TRBD1 matching over 8 bases. CDR3 size: 14 residues. The germline V gene has CDR1 SGHDT and CDR2 YYEEEE. V lost 1 base to trimming and J lost 5 bases; unmatched junction nucleotides: 1. CDR3 amino acids: CASSLTGGTGELFF. In DNA, the CDR3 is TGTGCCAGCAGCTTGACAGGGGGAACCGGGGAGCTGTTTTTT.

The rearrangement links TRBV19 to TRBJ2-7; 13 bases are shared with TRBD2. CDR1 is LNHDA and CDR2 is SQIVND in the germline V gene (reference sequence). J lost 2 bases, V lost 5 bases, and 9 bases had no gene match. CDR3 length: 17 amino acids. The CDR3 DNA sequence: TGTGCCAGTAGTGGAAGCACTAGCGGGAGGGGCGCCTACGAGCAGTACTTC. It yields the protein CASSGSTSGRGAYEQYF.

This chain links TRBV6-2 or TRBV6-3 with TRBJ2-1; D is perhaps TRBD2 (5 bases). V was cut by 0 bases and J by 8 bases, with 11 bases left in between. This CDR3 has 14 amino acids. Per the germline V gene, CDR1 is MNHEY and CDR2 is SVGEGT. The CDR3 coding sequence is TGTGCCAGCAGTTACTCCACCGGGGTGGATGAGCAGTTCTTC. Encoded protein: CASSYSTGVDEQFF.

The chain uses TRBV7-2 and TRBJ1-2, with a tentative D call TRBD1 (6 bases). CDR3 size: 14 residues. Germline CDR1 reads SGHTA; CDR2 reads FQGNSA. Trimming cost V 5 bases and J 7 bases, with 17 bases left between them. The CDR3: CASSPLARTAGYTF. The CDR3 coding sequence is TGTGCCAGCAGCCCTCTTGCCCGGACAGCTGGCTACACCTTC.

The chain couples TRBV4-2 to TRBJ1-2; 8 bases fit TRBD1. Germline values: CDR1 LGHNA, CDR2 YNFKEQ. The ends lost 0 bases at V and 4 bases at J; junction bases unmatched: 4. This CDR3 is built from 15 residues. The CDR3 here is CASSQEGTGPYGYTF. As DNA, the CDR3 is TGTGCCAGCAGCCAAGAAGGGACAGGACCCTATGGCTACACCTTC.

V usage is TRBV5-4 and J usage is TRBJ2-5; 16 bases match TRBD2. Trimming removed 4 bases from V and 5 bases from J; junction bases left unmatched: 2. The V gene's germline CDR1 is SGHNT and CDR2 YYREEE (reference sequence). The CDR3 has 15 residues. This chain's CDR3 is CASSGGLAGGETQYF. Here the CDR3 DNA reads TGTGCCAGCAGCGGGGGACTAGCGGGAGGGGAGACCCAGTACTTC.

Written as DNA, the CDR3 is TGTGCCAGCAGTGATTCGAGGGTCTGGGGCAATCAGCCCCAGCATTTT. Protein product: CASSDSRVWGNQPQHF. The V gene is TRBV2, the J gene TRBJ1-5; D remains ambiguous. CDR1 and CDR2 from the germline V gene are SNHLY and FYNNEI. The germline V and J ends were trimmed by 3 bases and 2 bases, with 14 bases remaining between them. The CDR3 contains 16 residues. The whole variable domain, remainder taken from reference TRBV2 and TRBJ1-5, is EPEVTQTPSHQVTQMGQEVILRCVPISNHLYFYWYRQILGQKVEFLVSFYNNEISEKSEIFDDQFSVERPDGSNFTLKIRSTKLEDSAMYFCASSDSRVWGNQPQHFGDGTRLSIL.